Following are 30 T cell receptor beta chains from one sample sequenced in a study of neurological immune-mediated disorders. MiXCR was run by TCRdb on the 5' RACE reads, yielding one entry per CDR3 protein. This table has some 70,000 distinct CDR3 sequences, under 3.5% appearing once. The specimen was PBMCs. Receptors were obtained from a man aged 35 to 55 with multiple sclerosis.

At least ten counts were recorded for this clonotype. This chain links TRBV5-1 with TRBJ1-2; D not certain. The CDR3 loop spans 14 amino acids. V lost 0 bases to trimming and J lost 0 bases, with 6 bases between them. CDR1 is SGHRS, CDR2 YFSETQ, per germline. In DNA, the CDR3 is TGCGCCAGCAGCTTGGTAGCCGCTAACTATGGCTACACCTTC. Translating it yields CASSLVAANYGYTF.

This clonotype was seen repeatedly, ten times or more. The chain is built from TRBV20-1 and TRBJ2-1; TRBD1 is a possible D gene (6 bases). The length of the CDR3 is 15 residues. Trimming pared 3 bases from V and 5 bases from J, leaving 17 bases between. Germline CDR1 and CDR2: DFQATT and SNEGSKA (reference sequence). CDR3 bases: TGCAGTGCTAGGATCGGACAGTTTGGTCACAATGAGCAGTTCTTC. Its protein is CSARIGQFGHNEQFF.

Many counts were recorded for this clonotype. The chain recombines TRBV5-6 with TRBJ2-5; 7 bases are a match to TRBD1. Germline loops: CDR1 SGHDT, CDR2 YYEEEE. The junction had 10 bases not matched to a gene; V was cut back by 3 bases and J by 2 bases. CDR3 length: 16 amino acids. The CDR3 here is CASSSYPGQTQETQYF. The DNA for the CDR3 is TGTGCCAGCAGCTCGTACCCGGGACAGACACAAGAGACCCAGTACTTC.

In this sample, this clonotype turned up many times. The chain joins TRBV9 to TRBJ1-2; D is possibly TRBD1 (6 bases). Germline V CDR1 and CDR2: SGDLS, YYNGEE. The CDR3 loop spans 13 amino acids. The V end was cut by 3 bases, the J end by 4 bases, with 10 bases between. This CDR3 reads CASSEGDRYGYTF. The CDR3 region has the DNA TGTGCCAGCAGCGAGGGGGACCGCTATGGCTACACCTTC.

This clonotype was seen ten or more times. The chain has TRBV6-1 and TRBJ1-1; D unresolved. The V gene's germline CDR1 is MNHNS and CDR2 SASEGT. V lost 3 bases and J 0 bases, leaving 5 bases between the germline ends. The CDR3 is made up of 13 amino acids. The CDR3 loop is CASSDHVNTEAFF. CDR3 in DNA: TGTGCCAGCAGTGATCACGTGAACACTGAAGCTTTCTTT.

This clonotype came up a few times. A read error is possible here, since a much larger clone lies one base away. Here the CDR3 DNA reads TGTGCCAGCAGTTTAAGGGGGAGAAGGCAGTACTTC. Residues: CASSLRGRRQYF. This chain uses TRBV6-5 with TRBJ2-7; possibly TRBD1 for D (6 bases). Germline lookup yields CDR1 MNHEY and CDR2 SVGAGI. V shed 4 bases and J shed 9 bases, with 13 bases lying between them. The CDR3 totals 12 residues.

The table lists this clonotype with many counts. The J gene is TRBJ1-1, the V gene TRBV29-1; D not certain. Trimming took off 3 bases at V and 7 bases at J, with 9 bases between the two ends. CDR3 length: 11 residues. CDR1 is SQVTM, CDR2 ANQGSEA, per germline. CDR3 nucleotide sequence: TGCAGCGTTGAGGCGGGATTTGAAGCTTTCTTT. This encodes CSVEAGFEAFF.

This clonotype was counted many times. This chain uses TRBV4-1 with TRBJ1-3, with D maybe TRBD1 (5 bases). The germline V and J ends were trimmed by 0 bases and 4 bases, with 16 bases remaining between them. Germline CDR1 and CDR2: MGHRA and YSYEKL. The CDR3 covers 17 residues. This CDR3 is CASSQDRLAGWGNTIYF. The CDR3 region has the DNA TGCGCCAGCAGCCAAGATCGGCTGGCAGGGTGGGGAAACACCATATATTTT.

This clonotype was seen repeatedly, ten times or more. The chain employs TRBV15 and TRBJ2-1; D remains ambiguous. Germline assignment: CDR1 LNHNV and CDR2 YYDKDF (reference sequence). Trimming took off 6 bases at V and 3 bases at J, with 18 bases between the two ends. The CDR3 runs to 16 residues. CDR3 sequence reads: CATRPSLSDVYNEQFF. In DNA form, the CDR3 reads TGTGCCACCAGACCCTCCTTGTCAGACGTCTACAATGAGCAGTTCTTC. Full variable domain (remainder filled in from reference TRBV15 and TRBJ2-1): DAMVIQNPRYQVTQFGKPVTLSCSQTLNHNVMYWYQQKSSQAPKLLFHYYDKDFNNEADTPDNFQSRRPNTSFCFLDIRSPGLGDTAMYLCATRPSLSDVYNEQFFGPGTRLTVL.

This clonotype occurred many times. The CDR3 region is CSAGDSHSGNTIYF. Here the CDR3 DNA reads TGCAGTGCTGGGGACAGTCACTCTGGAAACACCATATATTTT. J is TRBJ1-3 and V is TRBV20-1, with 7 positions matching TRBD1. The CDR3 is made up of 14 amino acids. V was clipped by 5 bases and J by 0 bases; unmatched bases: 4. CDR1 DFQATT and CDR2 SNEGSKA come from the germline V gene (reference sequence).

This clonotype occurred many times. The gene calls are TRBV20-1 and TRBJ1-1; 7 bases are shared with TRBD1. V lost 6 bases, J lost 10 bases, and 11 bases stayed unmatched. This CDR3 comprises 12 residues. CDR1 DFQATT and CDR2 SNEGSKA come from the germline V gene (reference sequence). The CDR3: CSAYKGGAGAFF. CDR3 DNA: TGCAGTGCCTATAAAGGGGGCGCGGGAGCTTTCTTT.

This clonotype has a count of ten or more. The rearrangement links TRBV12-3 or TRBV12-4 to TRBJ1-2, with D hard to call. The CDR3 runs to 14 residues. V was clipped by 3 bases and J by 5 bases, with 13 bases between them. This CDR3 reads CASSFGQTTYGYTF. The CDR3, as DNA: TGTGCCAGCAGTTTCGGGCAGACTACTTATGGCTACACCTTC.

Many counts were recorded for this clonotype. V usage is TRBV24-1 and J usage is TRBJ2-2; the match to TRBD2 covers 9 bases. There are 17 residues in the CDR3. Germline values: CDR1 KGHDR, CDR2 SFDVKD. With 5 bases clipped from V and 2 bases from J, the junction kept 8 bases outside the gene matches. This CDR3 is CATSGSSGGPNTGELFF. The CDR3 DNA follows: TGTGCCACCAGTGGTTCAAGCGGGGGGCCCAACACCGGGGAGCTGTTTTTT.

This clonotype has ten or more counts. CDR3 bases: TGTGCCAGCAGCTTAGAGGGCATACATTACGAGCAGTACTTC. Translating it yields CASSLEGIHYEQYF. The rearrangement links TRBV7-8 to TRBJ2-7, with unresolved D. V lost 1 base to trimming and J lost 4 bases, with 11 bases between them. The CDR3 is 14 amino acids. Germline V gene data show CDR1 as SGHVS and CDR2 as FQNEAQ.

This clonotype was seen ten or more times. This chain links TRBV6-5 with TRBJ2-2, with TRBD2 identical over 12 bases. The trim removed 6 bases at V and 4 bases at J, leaving 9 bases unmatched. The germline V gene has CDR1 MNHEY and CDR2 SVGAGI. CDR3 size: 17 residues. The CDR3 sequence is CASRPPTSGRITGELFF. The CDR3 coding sequence is TGTGCCAGCAGACCACCGACTAGCGGGAGAATCACCGGGGAGCTGTTTTTT.

The V gene is TRBV5-6, the J gene TRBJ2-7, with 8 bases matching TRBD2. CDR3 length: 14 amino acids. The germline V gene encodes CDR1 SGHDT and CDR2 YYEEEE. V lost 5 bases and J lost 5; bases outside the gene matches: 9. The CDR3: CASRGSGSNNEQYF. The DNA for the CDR3 is TGTGCCAGCAGGGGAAGCGGGAGTAACAACGAGCAGTACTTC.

This clonotype was counted ten times or more. The J gene is TRBJ2-3, the V gene TRBV5-1, with TRBD2 identical over 7 bases. The V gene end was trimmed by 0 bases and the J gene end by 0 bases; junction bases not matched to a gene: 10. The CDR3 runs 18 residues. Germline CDR1 and CDR2: SGHRS and YFSETQ. CDR3 sequence reads: CASSLVRSAGESTDTQYF. CDR3 coding DNA: TGCGCCAGCAGCTTGGTGCGGAGCGCGGGAGAGAGCACAGATACGCAGTATTTT.

This clonotype was picked up many times. The V and J genes are TRBV20-1 and TRBJ1-1, with D possibly matching TRBD1 (6 bases). The V gene lost 5 bases and the J gene lost 0 bases, with 13 bases spanning the gap. CDR3 size: 14 residues. Germline CDR1 is DFQATT and CDR2 is SNEGSKA (reference sequence). The CDR3 protein is CSADSQGMNTEAFF. CDR3 nucleotide sequence: TGCAGTGCTGACTCCCAGGGGATGAACACTGAAGCTTTCTTT.

This clonotype was observed many times. The V call is TRBV5-5, the J call TRBJ1-1; 10 bases are shared with TRBD1. J lost 1 base, V lost 0 bases, and 3 bases had no gene match. In germline, CDR1 is SGHKS, CDR2 YYEKEE (reference sequence). CDR3 length: 16 residues. The CDR3 coding sequence is TGTGCCAGCAGCTTGGGACAGGGGGCTTCGAACACTGAAGCTTTCTTT. It codes for CASSLGQGASNTEAFF.

This clonotype was seen many times. The rearrangement uses TRBV20-1 and TRBJ1-2, with 9 bases identical to TRBD1. Unmatched junction bases numbered 2, after V lost 5 bases and J lost 1 base. The germline CDR1 and CDR2 sequences are DFQATT and SNEGSKA (reference sequence). This CDR3 has 13 residues. CDR3 loop: CSAGTGINYGYTF. The CDR3 DNA is TGCAGTGCTGGGACAGGGATTAACTATGGCTACACCTTC.

This clonotype was counted ten times or more. The chain is built from TRBV7-2 and TRBJ2-7, with 7 bases lining up with TRBD1. Germline V gives CDR1 SGHTA, CDR2 FQGNSA. CDR3 size: 15 residues. V lost 3 bases, J lost 4 bases, and 9 bases stayed unmatched. CDR3 sequence reads: CASSFSSGTDYEQYF. CDR3 DNA: TGTGCCAGCAGCTTCTCATCCGGGACAGATTACGAGCAGTACTTC.

The table lists this clonotype with many counts. The chain uses TRBV29-1 and TRBJ2-5; possibly TRBD2 for D (5 bases). V lost 3 bases, J lost 2 bases, and 7 bases lay in between. The CDR3 totals 12 residues. Germline V gene data show CDR1 as SQVTM and CDR2 as ANQGSEA. CDR3 in amino acids: CSVDTRQETQYF. CDR3 bases: TGCAGCGTTGATACTAGACAAGAGACCCAGTACTTC.

This clonotype was observed at least ten times. The rearrangement links TRBV20-1 to TRBJ1-5; D might be TRBD1 (6 bases). Deletions cut 6 bases from V and 2 bases from J, with 11 bases between. Germline V CDR1 and CDR2: DFQATT, SNEGSKA (reference sequence). The CDR3 is made up of 13 amino acids. The CDR3 nucleotides read TGCAGTGCAAGGAGGGGGGGCAATCAGCCCCAGCATTTT. It yields the protein CSARRGGNQPQHF.

This clonotype was recorded at least ten times. The chain links TRBV15 to TRBJ1-3; weak D call: TRBD1 (5 bases). Looked up from germline, CDR1 is LNHNV and CDR2 is YYDKDF (reference sequence). With 3 bases removed from V and 11 bases from J, the gap between germline ends came to 14 bases. This CDR3 contains 13 residues. CDR3 coding DNA: TGTGCCACCAGCAGCCTGACAGTCTCCCCCATATATTTT. It specifies CATSSLTVSPIYF.

This clonotype was observed many times. This chain links TRBV12-3 or TRBV12-4 with TRBJ1-1; perhaps TRBD1 as D (5 bases). CDR3 size: 16 residues. Trimming cost V 7 bases and J 5 bases, with 23 bases left between them. This CDR3 reads CASNLVQGVAGTEAFF. The CDR3 coding sequence is TGTGCCAGCAATCTCGTACAAGGGGTGGCGGGGACTGAAGCTTTCTTT.

This clonotype was counted at least ten times. J is TRBJ2-7 and V is TRBV5-1, with TRBD1 matching over 8 bases. The CDR3 runs to 14 residues. The germline V gene encodes CDR1 SGHRS and CDR2 YFSETQ. The V segment lost 2 bases and the J segment 4 bases; nucleotides outside the gene matches: 5. The CDR3 loop reads CASSFETGAYEQYF. Written as DNA, the CDR3 is TGCGCCAGCAGCTTCGAGACAGGGGCTTACGAGCAGTACTTC.

This clonotype has a count of ten or more. This sequence joins TRBV20-1 and TRBJ2-1; tentative D call: TRBD2 (6 bases). This CDR3 contains 12 residues. CDR1 is DFQATT and CDR2 is SNEGSKA in the germline V gene (reference sequence). The CDR3 sequence: CATQTGDNEQFF. CDR3 DNA sequence: TGCGCTACGCAGACGGGAGACAATGAGCAGTTCTTC.

This clonotype was picked up many times. The chain combines TRBV5-6 with TRBJ2-5; 12 positions match TRBD2. The CDR3 consists of 17 residues. V lost 4 bases to trimming and J lost 1 base; unmatched junction nucleotides: 8. From germline, CDR1 is SGHDT and CDR2 YYEEEE. In DNA, the CDR3 is TGTGCCAGCAGCCTCCTGCTAGCGGGGGGGCTCCAAGAGACCCAGTACTTC. Translating it yields CASSLLLAGGLQETQYF.

This clonotype was seen at least ten times. J is TRBJ1-2 and V is TRBV10-2; the D is unclear. V gave up 0 bases and J gave up 6 bases, with 17 bases separating them. The CDR3 consists of 16 residues. Germline CDR1 is WSHSY and CDR2 is SAAADI. The CDR3 sequence is CASSESPRVIAHGYTF. The CDR3 nucleotides are TGCGCCAGCAGTGAGTCACCGAGGGTGATTGCCCATGGCTACACCTTC.

This clonotype was counted at least ten times. V usage is TRBV20-1 and J usage is TRBJ2-5, with D uncertain. Germline CDR1 and CDR2: DFQATT and SNEGSKA (reference sequence). CDR3 length: 15 amino acids. Trimming removed 0 bases at V and 1 base at J, with 12 bases between. As DNA, the CDR3 is TGCAGTGCTAGAGACCAGCCGGGTCTCCAAGAGACCCAGTACTTC. Amino acid sequence: CSARDQPGLQETQYF.